Shown below are 9 T cell receptor beta chains from a single sample sequenced in a study of vaccination and CD4 T cells after COVID-19 (dated by TCRdb to the early 2020s). Receptor amplification or capture employed PCR. The instrument given in TCRdb is Illumina iSeq 100. DNA from cultured CD4+ T cells was subjected to TCR sequencing with the Oncomine TCR Beta short-read assay at the Johns Hopkins FTIC core. TCRdb handled the public reads itself, with Q25 trimming in fastp and clone calling in MiXCR, and kept productive beta chains. Every distinct CDR3 protein forms one entry, paired with its most common genes and DNA. The sample has more than 20,000 distinct CDR3 sequences on record, around two fifths of them singletons. Over 4% of the sample is in the top ten clones. This sample's treatment or condition label indicates: approximately 9-day PBMC culture with coronavirus spike peptide pools or control peptides (ViraFEST assay).

The antigens of these receptors remain unknown. The material was CD4+ T cells from blood, cultured in vitro, obtained before SARS-CoV-2 vaccination. These receptors came from a human donor who had recovered from COVID-19.

The chain combines TRBV12-3 or TRBV12-4 with TRBJ2-1, with TRBD2 identical over 14 bases. The junction had 9 bases not matched to a gene; V was cut back by 5 bases and J by 6 bases. The CDR3 extends over 17 amino acids. The CDR3 nucleotides are TGTGCCAGCAGTCCGACTAGCGGGAGGGGGCCGTCCAATGAGCAGTTCTTC. This translates into CASSPTSGRGPSNEQFF.

This clonotype was counted between two and nine times. V and J are TRBV27 and TRBJ2-1, with 11 positions matching TRBD2. The ends lost 8 bases at V and 2 bases at J; junction bases unmatched: 20. This CDR3 region has 20 residues. Germline values: CDR1 MNHEY, CDR2 SMNVEV (reference sequence). CDR3 DNA: TGTGCCAGCTCTACTGACCACTGGCTAGCGGGGGGTGGGGCCTACAATGAGCAGTTCTTC. Protein product: CASSTDHWLAGGGAYNEQFF.

This clonotype was detected a few times. The J gene is TRBJ2-7, the V gene TRBV6-2 or TRBV6-3; perhaps TRBD1 as D (7 bases). The CDR3 runs 16 residues. Germline loops: CDR1 MNHEY, CDR2 SVGEGT. Deletions cut 4 bases from V and 0 bases from J, with 16 bases between. The CDR3 loop is CASSSQGGAISYEQYF. Written as DNA, the CDR3 is TGTGCCAGCAGTTCCCAGGGGGGCGCGATCTCCTACGAGCAGTACTTC.

The chain combines TRBV20-1 with TRBJ2-7; TRBD2 aligns across 13 bases. Trimming took 7 bases from V and 5 from J; bases not matched to a gene: 5. The germline V gene has CDR1 DFQATT and CDR2 SNEGSKA (reference sequence). This CDR3 has 13 residues. The CDR3 protein is CSVLAGGPNEQYF. The CDR3 nucleotides are TGCAGTGTACTAGCGGGAGGGCCGAACGAGCAGTACTTC.

This chain connects TRBV30 to TRBJ1-1, with 7 bases identical to TRBD1. CDR1 and CDR2 (germline): GTSNPN, SVGIG (reference sequence). The J segment lost 1 base and the V segment lost 3 bases, leaving 11 bases of the junction unmatched. The length of the CDR3 is 16 residues. In DNA, the CDR3 is TGTGCCTGGAGCCCGATCCAGGGGGGAGGGAACACTGAAGCTTTCTTT. It is translated as CAWSPIQGGGNTEAFF.

The chain employs TRBV19 and TRBJ1-5; D is perhaps TRBD1 (5 bases). V was trimmed by 7 bases and J by 0 bases, leaving 10 bases between them. The germline V gene has CDR1 LNHDA and CDR2 SQIVND (reference sequence). The CDR3 consists of 14 residues. The CDR3 sequence is CASNRQNSNQPQHF. The CDR3 bases are TGTGCCAGTAATAGACAGAATAGCAATCAGCCCCAGCATTTT.

The chain uses TRBV6-1 and TRBJ1-2, with TRBD1 matching 8 bases. With V trimmed by 11 bases and J by 2 bases, 16 bases remained unmatched. Germline V gene data show CDR1 as MNHNS and CDR2 as SASEGT. CDR3 size: 16 residues. The CDR3 region is CAGASILGQANYGYTF. The CDR3 DNA sequence: TGTGCCGGAGCTTCTATCCTGGGACAGGCAAACTATGGCTACACCTTC.

The V gene is TRBV6-2 or TRBV6-3, the J gene TRBJ1-2, with D possibly matching TRBD1 (5 bases). With 6 bases removed from V and 2 bases from J, the gap between germline ends came to 13 bases. Germline V lookup: CDR1 MNHEY, CDR2 SVGEGT. This CDR3 spans 14 amino acids. CDR3 coding DNA: TGTGCCAGCAGCCCACAAGGGACCAACTATGGCTACACCTTC. Protein: CASSPQGTNYGYTF.

The rearrangement links TRBV5-4 to TRBJ1-2, with 8 bases matching TRBD1. The junction had 6 bases not matched to a gene; V was cut back by 2 bases and J by 3 bases. This CDR3 is 15 amino acids long. CDR1 is SGHNT and CDR2 is YYREEE in the germline V gene (reference sequence). The CDR3, as DNA: TGTGCCAGCAGCTTACAGGGGGTTTTGGACTATGGCTACACCTTC. Its protein is CASSLQGVLDYGYTF.